The present T cell receptor beta chain was sequenced within a study of T cell repertoires in cytomegalovirus infection. Across the study: CMV infection together with matching HLA type was indicated by public TCR beta signatures.

TCRdb reprocessed the reads with MiXCR, giving one entry per CDR3 protein. The table includes roughly 720,000 distinct CDR3 sequences, less than 40% detected once. Study findings and constraints: Identification of carriers of CMV plus the relevant HLA was performed using cumulative public TCR beta family frequency. It was HLA-C-restricted CMV-specific TCR beta clonotypes that dominated the response ex vivo.

This clonotype was counted between two and nine times. Its cognate antigen is unknown. The germline V gene has CDR1 SGHTA and CDR2 FQGNSA. Trimming took 5 bases from V and 5 from J; bases not matched to a gene: 15. CDR3 length: 17 amino acids. This TCR was sampled from a human donor in good health (CMV status not recorded). Some clones in this sample may be carry-over from other donors' samples. Specimen: PBMCs. The chain links TRBV7-2 to TRBJ2-7; 10 positions agree with TRBD2. CDR3: CASSGQLAGVISDEQYF. In DNA, the CDR3 is TGTGCCAGCAGCGGTCAGCTAGCGGGAGTTATTAGCGACGAGCAGTACTTC.